This TCR beta chain was sequenced for a study of early T cells in non-severe SARS-CoV-2 infection. The V and J ends lost 2 bases and 4 bases respectively, with 14 bases between them. This CDR3 is built from 15 residues. Germline V gene sequence: CDR1 SGHTA, CDR2 FQGNSA. There are many counts of this clonotype. TCRdb independently ran MiXCR on the 5' RACE reads; one entry per CDR3 protein. The data contain about 49,000 distinct CDR3 sequences, roughly 4.5% of them seen just once; the ten biggest clones take up 6%. The specimen was whole blood. The chain recombines TRBV7-2 with TRBJ1-2, with D perhaps matching TRBD1 (6 bases). This TCR came from an adult who was a healthcare worker with PCR-confirmed SARS-CoV-2 infection or an uninfected control (not recorded which). In DNA form, the CDR3 reads TGTGCCAGCAGCTTAAATACAGGGTTAGGCTATGGCTACACCTTC. Translated, it gives CASSLNTGLGYGYTF.